The clone carrying this T cell receptor beta chain was observed at least ten times. What it binds is not known. The data belong to a study of T cell clonality in common variable immunodeficiency. Broader study findings: Compared with healthy controls, CVID subjects showed increased TCRbeta clonality, mostly in about a third. Compared with controls, CVID subjects had fewer shared TCRbeta clones. In common variable immunodeficiency, TCR beta chains reportedly carried fewer deletions and N-nucleotide insertions.

Sequencing input was equivalent genomic DNA from CVID and controls. The table came from immunoSEQ multiplex PCR; TCRdb's copy has only in-frame clones and leaves some out. Altogether tens of thousands of clones were found in the sample, and no singletons occur. This receptor was obtained from a person aged 18 to 75 in good health. Sequencing was carried out using peripheral blood mononuclear cells.

CDR3 amino acids: CASDGRGRDYGYTF. CDR3 bases read: TGTGCCAGCGACGGGCGGGGGCGAGACTATGGC. The chain joins TRBV2 to TRBJ1-2, with a possible D match to TRBD1 (6 bases). The CDR3 is cut off 3 residues early in the read; its end comes from the germline J gene. Germline V gene lookup returns CDR1 SNHLY and CDR2 FYNNEI. Deletions cut 8 bases from V and 3 bases from J, with 16 bases between. The CDR3 length is 14 residues.